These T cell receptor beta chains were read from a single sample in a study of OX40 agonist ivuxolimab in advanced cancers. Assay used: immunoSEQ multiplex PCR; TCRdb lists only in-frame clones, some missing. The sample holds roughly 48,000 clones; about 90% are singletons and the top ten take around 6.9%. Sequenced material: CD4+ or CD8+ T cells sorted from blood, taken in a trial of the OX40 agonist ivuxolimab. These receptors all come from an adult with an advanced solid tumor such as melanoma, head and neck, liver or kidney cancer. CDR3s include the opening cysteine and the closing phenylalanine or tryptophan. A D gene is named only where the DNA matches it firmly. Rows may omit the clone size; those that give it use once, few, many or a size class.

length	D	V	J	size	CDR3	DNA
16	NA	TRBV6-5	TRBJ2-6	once	CASSYSGSPGANVLTF	TGTGCCAGCAGTTACTCGGGTTCCCCTGGGGCCAACGTCCTGACTTTC
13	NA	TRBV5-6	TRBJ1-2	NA	CASSLWGSYGYTF	TGTGCCAGCAGCTTGTGGGGAAGCTATGGCTACACCTTC
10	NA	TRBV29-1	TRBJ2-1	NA	CSDLGDEQFF	TGCAGCGACCTCGGGGATGAGCAGTTCTTC
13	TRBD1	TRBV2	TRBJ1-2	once	CASTGTGVYGYTF	TGTGCCAGCACCGGGACAGGGGTCTATGGCTACACCTTC
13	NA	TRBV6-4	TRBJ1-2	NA	CASSDHPNYGYTF	TGTGCCAGCAGTGACCACCCAAACTATGGCTACACCTTC
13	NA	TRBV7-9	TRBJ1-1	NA	CASSFGGVTEAFF	TGTGCCAGCAGCTTCGGGGGGGTCACTGAAGCTTTCTTT
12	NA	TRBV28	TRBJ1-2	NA	CASSSGLYGYTF	TGTGCCAGCAGTTCGGGCCTCTATGGCTACACCTTC
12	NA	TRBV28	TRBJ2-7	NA	CASWDTSYEQYF	TGTGCCAGTTGGGACACCTCCTACGAGCAGTACTTC
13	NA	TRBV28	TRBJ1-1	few	CASSSPAVTEAFF	TGTGCCAGCAGTTCCCCAGCGGTAACTGAAGCTTTCTTT
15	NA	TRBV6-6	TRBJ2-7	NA	CASSYYTGSSYEQYF	TGTGCCAGCAGTTACTATACAGGGAGCTCCTACGAGCAGTACTTC
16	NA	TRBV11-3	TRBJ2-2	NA	CASTALGVADTGELFF	TGTGCCAGCACCGCGCTAGGGGTAGCGGACACCGGGGAGCTGTTTTTT
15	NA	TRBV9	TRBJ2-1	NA	CASSVIIGSYNEQFF	TGTGCCAGCAGCGTAATCATAGGCTCCTACAATGAGCAGTTCTTC
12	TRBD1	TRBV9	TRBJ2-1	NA	CASSGTGDEQFF	TGTGCCAGCAGCGGAACAGGGGATGAGCAGTTCTTC
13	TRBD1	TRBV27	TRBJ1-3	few	CASSDRAGNTIYF	TGTGCCAGCAGCGACAGGGCTGGAAACACCATATATTTT
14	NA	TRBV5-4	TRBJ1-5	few	CASSTAGGNQPQHF	TGTGCCAGCAGCACGGCGGGGGGAAATCAGCCCCAGCATTTT
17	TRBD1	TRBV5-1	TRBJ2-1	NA	CASTLLPGTGSFNEQFF	TGCGCCAGCACTCTACTACCCGGGACAGGGTCCTTTAATGAGCAGTTCTTC
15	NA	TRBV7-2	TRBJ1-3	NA	CASSFSTVSGNTIYF	TGTGCCAGCAGCTTTTCGACGGTCTCTGGAAACACCATATATTTT
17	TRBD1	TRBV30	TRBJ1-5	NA	CAWKRQGAINSNQPQHF	TGTGCCTGGAAGAGACAGGGGGCTATTAATAGCAATCAGCCCCAGCATTTT
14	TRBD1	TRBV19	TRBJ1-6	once	CASIRGRGNSPLHF	TGTGCCAGTATACGGGGCAGGGGGAATTCACCCCTCCACTTT
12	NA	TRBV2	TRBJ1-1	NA	CASNQGSTEAFF	TGTGCCAGCAATCAGGGGAGCACTGAAGCTTTCTTT
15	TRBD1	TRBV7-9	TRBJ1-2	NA	CASSPPGQGASGYTF	TGTGCCAGCAGCCCCCCCGGGCAGGGGGCTAGCGGCTACACCTTC
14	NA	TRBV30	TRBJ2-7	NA	CAWSLRGPLREQYF	TGTGCCTGGAGTTTGAGGGGCCCCTTGAGGGAGCAGTACTTC
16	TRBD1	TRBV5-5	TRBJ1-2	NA	CASRPRDSVANYGYTF	TGTGCCAGCAGACCGCGGGACAGCGTCGCTAACTATGGCTACACCTTC
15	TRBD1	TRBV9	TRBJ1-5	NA	CASSARQGINQPQHF	TGTGCCAGCAGCGCAAGACAGGGTATTAATCAGCCCCAGCATTTT
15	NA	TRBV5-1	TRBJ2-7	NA	CASSLGDAGSYEQYF	TGCGCCAGCAGCCTTGGGGATGCGGGCTCGTACGAGCAGTACTTC
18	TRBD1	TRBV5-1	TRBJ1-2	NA	CASSLATTGTGGFDGYTF	TGCGCCAGCAGCTTGGCAACCACGGGGACAGGGGGCTTTGATGGCTACACCTTC
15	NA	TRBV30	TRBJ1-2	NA	CAWSRTITNPGGYTF	TGTGCCTGGAGCCGAACCATAACGAACCCAGGCGGCTACACCTTC
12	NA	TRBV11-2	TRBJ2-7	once	CASSDHSYEQYF	TGTGCCAGCAGCGACCACAGCTACGAGCAGTACTTC
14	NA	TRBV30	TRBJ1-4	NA	CAWSADATNEKLFF	TGTGCCTGGAGTGCAGACGCAACTAATGAAAAACTGTTTTTT
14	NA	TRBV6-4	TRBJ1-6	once	CASSETGSNSPLHF	TGTGCCAGCAGTGAGACGGGAAGTAATTCACCCCTCCACTTT
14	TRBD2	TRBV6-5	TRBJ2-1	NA	CASMGTSGYNEQFF	TGTGCCAGCATGGGAACTAGCGGGTACAATGAGCAGTTCTTC
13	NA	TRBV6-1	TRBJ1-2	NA	CASTPATNYGYTF	TGTGCCAGCACCCCAGCCACTAACTATGGCTACACCTTC
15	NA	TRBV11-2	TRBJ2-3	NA	CASSLGIRSTDTQYF	TGTGCCAGCAGCTTAGGAATCAGGAGCACAGATACGCAGTATTTT
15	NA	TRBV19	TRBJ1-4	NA	CASSIRFQWGEKLFF	TGTGCCAGTAGTATTAGGTTCCAGTGGGGTGAAAAACTGTTTTTT
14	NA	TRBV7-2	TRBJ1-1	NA	CASSFAGTNTEAFF	TGTGCCAGCAGCTTCGCAGGCACCAACACTGAAGCTTTCTTT
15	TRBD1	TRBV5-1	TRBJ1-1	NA	CASSPETGGGHGAFF	TGCGCCAGCAGCCCCGAGACAGGGGGAGGGCACGGGGCTTTCTTT
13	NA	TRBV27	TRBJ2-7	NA	CAILFVRTYEQYF	TGTGCCATCCTTTTCGTTCGGACCTACGAGCAGTACTTC
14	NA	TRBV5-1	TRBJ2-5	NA	CASSALTGSETQYF	TGCGCCAGCAGCGCCTTGACAGGATCCGAGACCCAGTACTTC
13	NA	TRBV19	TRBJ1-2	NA	CASSISLRDGYTF	TGTGCCAGTAGTATTAGTTTAAGGGATGGCTACACCTTC
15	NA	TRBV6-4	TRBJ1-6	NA	CASSELSPANSPLHF	TGTGCCAGCAGTGAACTGTCGCCTGCCAATTCACCCCTCCACTTT
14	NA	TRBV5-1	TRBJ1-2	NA	CASSLLTRVYGYTF	TGCGCCAGCAGCTTGTTGACCAGGGTTTATGGCTACACCTTC
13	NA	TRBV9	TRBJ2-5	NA	CASNRRGQETQYF	TGTGCCAGCAACCGCAGGGGCCAAGAGACCCAGTACTTC
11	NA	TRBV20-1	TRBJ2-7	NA	CSARGIHEQYF	TGCAGTGCTCGCGGTATCCACGAGCAGTACTTC
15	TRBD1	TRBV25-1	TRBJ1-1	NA	CASSDHRTGVDEAFF	TGTGCCAGCAGTGACCACCGGACAGGGGTGGACGAAGCTTTCTTT
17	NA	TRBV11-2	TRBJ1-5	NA	CASSLDGTGRRNQPQHF	TGTGCCAGCAGCTTAGATGGCACAGGGAGGCGCAATCAGCCCCAGCATTTT
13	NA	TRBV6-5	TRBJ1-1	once	CASTRAGLTEAFF	TGTGCCAGCACCCGTGCGGGTCTCACTGAAGCTTTCTTT
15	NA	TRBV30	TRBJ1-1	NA	CALRFLGRINTEAFF	TGTGCCCTCCGTTTTTTGGGACGGATAAACACTGAAGCTTTCTTT
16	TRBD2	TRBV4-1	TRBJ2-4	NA	CASSPLAGLAKNIQYF	TGCGCCAGCAGCCCATTAGCGGGGCTAGCCAAAAACATTCAGTACTTC
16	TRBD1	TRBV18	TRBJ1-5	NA	CASSPGTGGRNQPQHF	TGTGCCAGCTCGCCCGGGACAGGGGGTCGGAATCAGCCCCAGCATTTT
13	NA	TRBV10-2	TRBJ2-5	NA	CASRDPMRGAQYF	TGCGCCAGCAGAGACCCCATGCGTGGGGCCCAGTACTTC
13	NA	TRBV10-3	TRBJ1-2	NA	CASRTVSNYGYTF	TGTGCCTCCCGAACGGTTTCTAACTATGGCTACACCTTC
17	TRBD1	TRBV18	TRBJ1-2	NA	CASSPTAPGQGAGGYTF	TGTGCCAGCTCACCCACAGCCCCGGGACAGGGGGCCGGTGGCTACACCTTC
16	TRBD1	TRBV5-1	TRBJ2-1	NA	CASSPGTGMSYNEQFF	TGCGCCAGCAGCCCAGGGACAGGGATGTCCTACAATGAGCAGTTCTTC
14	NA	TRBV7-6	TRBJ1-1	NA	CASSLGVAVTEAFF	TGTGCCAGCAGCTTAGGGGTTGCGGTCACTGAAGCTTTCTTT
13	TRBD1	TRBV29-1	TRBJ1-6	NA	CSVRTGMNSPLHF	TGCAGCGTGAGGACAGGGATGAATTCACCCCTCCACTTT
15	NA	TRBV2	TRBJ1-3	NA	CASRAKTVSGNTIYF	TGTGCCAGCAGAGCAAAGACAGTTTCGGGAAACACCATATATTTT
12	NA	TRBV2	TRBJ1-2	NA	CASSEGVGVYTF	TGTGCCAGCAGTGAAGGGGTGGGGGTCTACACCTTC
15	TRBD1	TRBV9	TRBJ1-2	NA	CASSARTGSNYGYTF	TGTGCCAGCAGCGCCAGGACAGGATCTAACTATGGCTACACCTTC
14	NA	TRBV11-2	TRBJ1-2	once	CASSSVRWDYGYTF	TGTGCCAGCAGCTCCGTGAGGTGGGACTATGGCTACACCTTC